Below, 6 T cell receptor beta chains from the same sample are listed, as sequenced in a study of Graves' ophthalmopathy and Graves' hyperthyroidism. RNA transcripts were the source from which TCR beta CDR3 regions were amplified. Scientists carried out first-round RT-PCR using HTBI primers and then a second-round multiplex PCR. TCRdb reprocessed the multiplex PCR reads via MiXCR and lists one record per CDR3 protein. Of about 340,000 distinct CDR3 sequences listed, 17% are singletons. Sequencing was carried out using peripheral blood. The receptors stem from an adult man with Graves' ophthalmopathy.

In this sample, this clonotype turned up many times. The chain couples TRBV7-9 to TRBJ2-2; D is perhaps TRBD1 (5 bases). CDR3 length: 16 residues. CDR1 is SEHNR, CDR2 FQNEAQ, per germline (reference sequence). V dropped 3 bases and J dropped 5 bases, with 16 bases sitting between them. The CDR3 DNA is TGTGCCAGCAGCTTCCGGGCAGGGTATAAAACCGGGGAGCTGTTTTTT. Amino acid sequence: CASSFRAGYKTGELFF.

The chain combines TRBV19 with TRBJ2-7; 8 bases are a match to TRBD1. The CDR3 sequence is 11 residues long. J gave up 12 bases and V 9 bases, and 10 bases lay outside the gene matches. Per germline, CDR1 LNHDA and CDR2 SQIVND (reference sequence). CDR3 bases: TGTGCCAGCCAGGGGGCGCAGGTTCGGTACTTC. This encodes CASQGAQVRYF.

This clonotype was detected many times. The DNA of the CDR3 is TGTGCCAGCAGTGATAGGGAACAGCAGTACTTC. Its translation: CASSDREQQYF. This chain links TRBV2 with TRBJ2-7; D ambiguous. Germline V lookup: CDR1 SNHLY, CDR2 FYNNEI. Deletions cut 3 bases from V and 8 bases from J, with 8 bases between. CDR3 length equals 11 residues.

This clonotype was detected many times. CDR3 DNA sequence: TGTGCCACCGAAACCAGACAGACCTTCAACTATGGCTACACCTTC. This translates into CATETRQTFNYGYTF. This chain links TRBV2 with TRBJ1-2, with TRBD1 as a possible D gene (5 bases). Germline V gene lookup returns CDR1 SNHLY and CDR2 FYNNEI. The CDR3 spans 15 residues. Trimming shortened V by 10 bases and J by 2 bases, and 20 bases separated the two germline ends. Complete variable domain (other parts from reference TRBV2 and TRBJ1-2): EPEVTQTPSHQVTQMGQEVILRCVPISNHLYFYWYRQILGQKVEFLVSFYNNEISEKSEIFDDQFSVERPDGSNFTLKIRSTKLEDSAMYFCATETRQTFNYGYTFGSGTRLTVV.

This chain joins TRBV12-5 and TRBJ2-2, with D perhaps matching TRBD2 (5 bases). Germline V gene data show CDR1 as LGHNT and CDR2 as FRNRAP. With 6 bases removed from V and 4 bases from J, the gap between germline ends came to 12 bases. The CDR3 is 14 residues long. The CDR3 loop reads CASGFSSGTGELFF. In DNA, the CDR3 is TGTGCTAGTGGCTTCTCGAGCGGCACCGGGGAGCTGTTTTTT.

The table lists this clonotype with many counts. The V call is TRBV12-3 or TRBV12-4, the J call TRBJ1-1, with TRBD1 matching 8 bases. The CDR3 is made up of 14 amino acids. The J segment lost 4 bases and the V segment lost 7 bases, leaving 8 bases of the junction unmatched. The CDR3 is CASNPGQGGTEAFF. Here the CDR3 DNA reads TGTGCCAGCAACCCTGGACAGGGTGGCACTGAAGCTTTCTTT.